Reported below is one TCR beta chain. This record comes from a study of radiation and T cells in renal cell carcinoma. The time point denotes: blood 2 weeks post-SBRT. Treatment given: 15 Gy SBRT to primary tumor, nephrectomy 4 weeks later. Using immunoSEQ multiplex PCR, the repertoire was profiled, and TCRdb retains in-frame clones only, with some absent. The data contain 70,000 to 80,000 clones, 65% to 90% of them singletons. The germline CDR1 and CDR2 sequences are GTSNPN and SVGIG (reference sequence). This CDR3 is 12 amino acids long. V was shortened by 8 bases and J by 4 bases, with 14 bases between the two germline ends.

The clonotype originates from a woman aged 50 to 65 with renal cell carcinoma. The gene calls are TRBV30 and TRBJ1-2, with a possible D match to TRBD1 (5 bases). Sequences were derived from blood, sampled from a patient whose treatment included radiotherapy and nephrectomy. The chain's CDR3 is CAGTTARYGYTF. The CDR3 coding sequence is TGTGCCGGGACTACAGCCCGCTATGGCTACACCTTC.